Detailed here is one T cell receptor beta chain. What it recognizes is unknown. The CDR3 loop spans 14 amino acids. Germline-derived CDR1 and CDR2 are SGHRS and YFSETQ. The V gene lost 2 bases and the J gene lost 4 bases, with 13 bases spanning the gap. This entry belongs to a study of T cell responses to AZD1222 COVID-19 vaccine. Study findings and constraints: Baseline serostatus was positive in only a handful of AZD1222 recipients. Mostly white British, mostly female donors; authors suggested clonal diversity may be underestimated. Sampling that yielded the repertoires occurred only after the peak T cell response. There were vaccine-associated CD4 TCRs across spike, dominant at 160-218 and 743-854.

Some clones are missing from TCRdb's copy, which holds only in-frame ones; the method was immunoSEQ multiplex PCR. The sample includes 130,000 or so clones, around 84% of them seen just once. The sample consisted of peripheral blood, taken on day 0 of AZD1222 vaccination. The clonotype comes from an adult in good health. The rearrangement uses TRBV5-1 and TRBJ2-7; maybe TRBD2 (6 bases). The CDR3 region is CASSFAGSRYEQYF. Written as DNA, the CDR3 is TGCGCCAGCAGCTTCGCGGGGAGTAGGTACGAGCAGTACTTC.